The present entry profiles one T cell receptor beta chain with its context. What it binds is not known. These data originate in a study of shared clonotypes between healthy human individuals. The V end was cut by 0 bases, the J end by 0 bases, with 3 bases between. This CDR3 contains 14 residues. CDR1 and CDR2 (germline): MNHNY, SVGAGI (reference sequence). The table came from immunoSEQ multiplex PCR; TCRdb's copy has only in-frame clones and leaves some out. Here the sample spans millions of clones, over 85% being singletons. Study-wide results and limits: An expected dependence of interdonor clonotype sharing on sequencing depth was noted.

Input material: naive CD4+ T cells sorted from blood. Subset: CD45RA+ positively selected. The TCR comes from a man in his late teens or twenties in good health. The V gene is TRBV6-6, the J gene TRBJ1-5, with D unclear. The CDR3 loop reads CASSYSLSNQPQHF. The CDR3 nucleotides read TGTGCCAGCAGTTACTCCCTTAGCAATCAGCCCCAGCATTTT.